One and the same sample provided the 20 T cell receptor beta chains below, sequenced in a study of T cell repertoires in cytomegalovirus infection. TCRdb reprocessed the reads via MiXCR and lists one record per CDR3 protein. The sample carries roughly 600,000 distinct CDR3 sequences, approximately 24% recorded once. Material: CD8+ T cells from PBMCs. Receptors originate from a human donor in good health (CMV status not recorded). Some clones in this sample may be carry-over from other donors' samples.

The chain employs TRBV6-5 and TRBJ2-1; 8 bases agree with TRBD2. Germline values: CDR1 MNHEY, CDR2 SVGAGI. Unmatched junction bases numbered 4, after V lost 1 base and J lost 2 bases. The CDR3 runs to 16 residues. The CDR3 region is CASSYFGLAPYNEQFF. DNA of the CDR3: TGTGCCAGCAGTTACTTCGGACTAGCCCCCTACAATGAGCAGTTCTTC.

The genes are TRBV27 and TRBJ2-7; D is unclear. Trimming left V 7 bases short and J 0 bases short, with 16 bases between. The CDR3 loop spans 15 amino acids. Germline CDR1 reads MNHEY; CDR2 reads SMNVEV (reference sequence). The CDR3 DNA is TGTGCCAGCAATCGCGACCGGTCGAGCTCCTACGAGCAGTACTTC. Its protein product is CASNRDRSSSYEQYF.

DNA of the CDR3: TGTGCCAGCAGTGACGGGGGCTATGAAAAACTGTTTTTT. Its protein product is CASSDGGYEKLFF. The chain combines TRBV28 with TRBJ1-4; the D gene is possibly TRBD1 (6 bases). Trimming pared 5 bases from V and 6 bases from J, leaving 10 bases between. This CDR3 comprises 13 residues. Per the germline V gene, CDR1 is MDHEN and CDR2 is SYDVKM.

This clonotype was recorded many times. The CDR3 DNA sequence: TGTGCCAGCAGCCGGACCGATGGGGCTAGTGGGGAGACCCAGTACTTC. Its protein is CASSRTDGASGETQYF. The rearrangement joins TRBV7-6 to TRBJ2-5, with a possible D match to TRBD1 (5 bases). The CDR3 length is 16 residues. Germline V gene data show CDR1 as SGHVS and CDR2 as FNYEAQ. Trimming pared 5 bases from V and 5 bases from J, leaving 21 bases between. Using reference TRBV7-6 and TRBJ2-5 for the parts outside the CDR3, the full variable domain is GAGVSQSPRYKVTKRGQDVALRCDPISGHVSLYWYRQALGQGPEFLTYFNYEAQQDKSGLPNDRFSAERPEGSISTLTIQRTEQRDSAMYRCASSRTDGASGETQYFGPGTRLLVL.

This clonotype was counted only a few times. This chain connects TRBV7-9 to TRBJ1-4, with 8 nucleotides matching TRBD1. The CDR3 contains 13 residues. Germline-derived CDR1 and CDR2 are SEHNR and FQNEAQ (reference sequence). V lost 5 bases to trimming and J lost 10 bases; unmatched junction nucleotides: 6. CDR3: CASSPGQGGKLFF. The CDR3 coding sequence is TGTGCCAGCAGCCCTGGACAGGGAGGAAAACTGTTTTTT.

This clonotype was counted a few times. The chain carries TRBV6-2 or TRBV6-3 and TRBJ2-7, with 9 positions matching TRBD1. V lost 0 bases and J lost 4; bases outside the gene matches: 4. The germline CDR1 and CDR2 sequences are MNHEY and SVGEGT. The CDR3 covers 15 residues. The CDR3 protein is CASSYSRQGGYEQYF. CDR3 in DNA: TGTGCCAGCAGTTACTCCCGACAGGGGGGATACGAGCAGTACTTC.

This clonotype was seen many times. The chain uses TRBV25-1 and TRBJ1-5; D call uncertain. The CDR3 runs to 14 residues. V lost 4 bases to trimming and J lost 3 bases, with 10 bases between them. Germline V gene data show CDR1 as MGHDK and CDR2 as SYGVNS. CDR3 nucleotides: TGTGCCAGCAGTGCCACAGAAGACAATCAGCCCCAGCATTTT. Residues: CASSATEDNQPQHF. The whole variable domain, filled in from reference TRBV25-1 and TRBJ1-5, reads EADIYQTPRYLVIGTGKKITLECSQTMGHDKMYWYQQDPGMELHLIHYSYGVNSTEKGDLSSESTVSRIRTEHFPLTLESARPSHTSQYLCASSATEDNQPQHFGDGTRLSIL.

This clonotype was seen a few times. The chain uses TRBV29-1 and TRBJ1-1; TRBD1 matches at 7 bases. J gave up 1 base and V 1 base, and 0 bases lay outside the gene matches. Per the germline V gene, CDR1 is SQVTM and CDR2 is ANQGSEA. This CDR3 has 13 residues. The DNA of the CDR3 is TGCAGCGTTGAAGGGACAGGGAACACTGAAGCTTTCTTT. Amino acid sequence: CSVEGTGNTEAFF. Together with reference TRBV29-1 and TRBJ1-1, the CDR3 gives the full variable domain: SAVISQKPSRDICQRGTSLTIQCQVDSQVTMMFWYRQQPGQSLTLIATANQGSEATYESGFVIDKFPISRPNLTFSTLTVSNMSPEDSSIYLCSVEGTGNTEAFFGQGTRLTVV.

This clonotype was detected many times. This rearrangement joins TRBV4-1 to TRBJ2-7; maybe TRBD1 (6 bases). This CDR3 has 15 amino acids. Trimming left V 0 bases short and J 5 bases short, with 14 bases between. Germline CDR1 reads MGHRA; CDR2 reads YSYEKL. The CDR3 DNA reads TGCGCCAGCAGCCAAGAATGGGGGCCAGGACACGAGCAGTACGTC. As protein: CASSQEWGPGHEQYV.

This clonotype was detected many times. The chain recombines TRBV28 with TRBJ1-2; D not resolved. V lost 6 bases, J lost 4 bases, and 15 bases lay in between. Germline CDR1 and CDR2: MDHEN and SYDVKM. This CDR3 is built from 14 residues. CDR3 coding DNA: TGTGCCAGCAGCTCAAGGGTCACTCTCTATGGCTACACCTTC. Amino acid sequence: CASSSRVTLYGYTF.

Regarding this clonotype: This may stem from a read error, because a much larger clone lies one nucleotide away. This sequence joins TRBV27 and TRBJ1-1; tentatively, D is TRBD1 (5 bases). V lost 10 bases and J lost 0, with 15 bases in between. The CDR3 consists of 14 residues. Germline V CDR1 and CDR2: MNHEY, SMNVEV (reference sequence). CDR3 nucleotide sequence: TGTGCCAACTCGGCGGGGGGTATGAACACTGAAGCTTTCTTT. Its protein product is CANSAGGMNTEAFF.

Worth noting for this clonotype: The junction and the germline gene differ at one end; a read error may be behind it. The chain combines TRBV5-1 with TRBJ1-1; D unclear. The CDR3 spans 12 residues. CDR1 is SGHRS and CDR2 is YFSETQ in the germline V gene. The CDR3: CASSSYNTEALF. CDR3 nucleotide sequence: TGCGCCAGCAGCTCCTACAACACTGAAGCTCTCTTT.

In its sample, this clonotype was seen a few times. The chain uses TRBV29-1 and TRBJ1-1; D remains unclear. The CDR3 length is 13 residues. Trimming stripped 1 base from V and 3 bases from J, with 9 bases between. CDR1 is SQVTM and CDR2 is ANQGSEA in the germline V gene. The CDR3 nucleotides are TGCAGCGTTGAAGGGACGGAATACACTGAAGCTTTCTTT. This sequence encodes CSVEGTEYTEAFF. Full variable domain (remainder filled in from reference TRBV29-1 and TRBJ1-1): SAVISQKPSRDICQRGTSLTIQCQVDSQVTMMFWYRQQPGQSLTLIATANQGSEATYESGFVIDKFPISRPNLTFSTLTVSNMSPEDSSIYLCSVEGTEYTEAFFGQGTRLTVV.

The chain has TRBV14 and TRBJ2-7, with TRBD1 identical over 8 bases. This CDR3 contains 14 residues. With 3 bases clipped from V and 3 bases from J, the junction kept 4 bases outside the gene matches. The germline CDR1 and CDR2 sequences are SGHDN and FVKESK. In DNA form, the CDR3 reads TGTGCCAGCAGCCACACAGGACAGGGCTACGAGCAGTACGTC. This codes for CASSHTGQGYEQYV.

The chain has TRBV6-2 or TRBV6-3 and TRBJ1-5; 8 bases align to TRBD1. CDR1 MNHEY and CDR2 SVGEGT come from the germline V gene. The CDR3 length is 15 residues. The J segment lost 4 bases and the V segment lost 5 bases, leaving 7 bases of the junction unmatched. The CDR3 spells CASSPTRTGNQPQHF. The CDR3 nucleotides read TGTGCCAGCAGTCCCACCCGGACAGGGAATCAGCCCCAGCATTTT.

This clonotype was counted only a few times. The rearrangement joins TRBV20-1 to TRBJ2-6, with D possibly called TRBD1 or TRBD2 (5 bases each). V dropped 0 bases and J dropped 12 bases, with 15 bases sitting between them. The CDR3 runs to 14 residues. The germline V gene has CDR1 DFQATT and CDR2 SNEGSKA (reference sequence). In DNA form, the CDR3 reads TGCAGTGCTAGAGACCGGGACGGTGCTTCCGTCCTGACTTTC. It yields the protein CSARDRDGASVLTF.

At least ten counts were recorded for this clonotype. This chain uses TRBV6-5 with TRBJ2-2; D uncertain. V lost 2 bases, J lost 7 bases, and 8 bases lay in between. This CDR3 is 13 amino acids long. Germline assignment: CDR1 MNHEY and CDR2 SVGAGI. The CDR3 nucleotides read TGTGCCAGCAGTTACCAGGCTAGCGGGGAGCTGTTTTTT. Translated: CASSYQASGELFF.

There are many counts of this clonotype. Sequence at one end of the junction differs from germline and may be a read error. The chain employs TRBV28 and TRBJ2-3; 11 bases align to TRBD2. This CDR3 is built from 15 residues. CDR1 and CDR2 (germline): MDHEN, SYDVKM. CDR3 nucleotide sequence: TGTGCCGGCAGGCCACTAGCGGGGGCCCCAGATACGCAGTATTTT. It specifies CAGRPLAGAPDTQYF.

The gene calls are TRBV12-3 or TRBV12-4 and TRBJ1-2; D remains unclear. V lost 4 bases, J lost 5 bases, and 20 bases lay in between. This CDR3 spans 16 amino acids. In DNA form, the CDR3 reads TGTGCCAGCAGTTACCGCGGCGGGTACTTAGGGTATGGCTACACCTTC. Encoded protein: CASSYRGGYLGYGYTF.

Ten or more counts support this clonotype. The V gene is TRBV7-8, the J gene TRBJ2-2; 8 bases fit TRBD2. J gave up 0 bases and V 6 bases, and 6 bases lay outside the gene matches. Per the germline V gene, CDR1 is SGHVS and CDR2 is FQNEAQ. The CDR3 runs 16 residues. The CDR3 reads CASRRSGAANTGELFF. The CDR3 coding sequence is TGTGCCAGCAGGCGTAGCGGGGCGGCGAACACCGGGGAGCTGTTTTTT.